This T cell receptor beta chain was sequenced during a study of vaccination effects on CD4 cells after COVID-19. Comment on this clone: The antigen remains undetermined.

Study results and caveats: Relatively few convalescent patients took part in the study, which had no early post-infection timepoints.

The culture ran for around nine days before CD4+ T cells were isolated. V gave up 0 bases and J gave up 1 base, with 10 bases separating them. The CDR3 is 16 amino acids. CDR1 and CDR2 (germline): SGDLS, YYNGEE. Sequencing was performed with immunoSEQ multiplex PCR; in TCRdb, only in-frame clones are kept and a portion is missing. This sample has fewer than 35,000 clones, with 55% to 65% found just once. The receptor was isolated from a human donor who received a COVID-19 vaccine. The chain is built from TRBV9 and TRBJ2-2; TRBD2 is a possible D gene (6 bases). Source: CD4+ T cells from PBMCs cultured without peptide, taken before COVID-19 vaccination. CDR3 residues: CASSVELAMNTGELFF. In nucleotides, the CDR3 is TGTGCCAGCAGCGTAGAACTAGCCATGAACACCGGGGAGCTGTTTTTT.